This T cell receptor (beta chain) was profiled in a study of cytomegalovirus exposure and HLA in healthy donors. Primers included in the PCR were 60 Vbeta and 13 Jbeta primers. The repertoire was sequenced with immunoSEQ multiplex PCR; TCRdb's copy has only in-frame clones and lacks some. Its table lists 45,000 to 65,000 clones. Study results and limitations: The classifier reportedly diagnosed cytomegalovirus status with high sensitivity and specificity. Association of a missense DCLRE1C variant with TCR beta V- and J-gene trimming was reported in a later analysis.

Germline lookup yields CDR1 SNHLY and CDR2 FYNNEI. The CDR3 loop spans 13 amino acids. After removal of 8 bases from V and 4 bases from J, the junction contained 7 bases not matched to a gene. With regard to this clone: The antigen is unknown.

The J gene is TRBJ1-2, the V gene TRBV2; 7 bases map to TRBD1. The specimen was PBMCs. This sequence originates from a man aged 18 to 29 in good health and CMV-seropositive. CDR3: CASSSTGAYGYTF. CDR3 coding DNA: TGTGCCAGCTCCTCTACAGGGGCCTATGGCTACACCTTC.